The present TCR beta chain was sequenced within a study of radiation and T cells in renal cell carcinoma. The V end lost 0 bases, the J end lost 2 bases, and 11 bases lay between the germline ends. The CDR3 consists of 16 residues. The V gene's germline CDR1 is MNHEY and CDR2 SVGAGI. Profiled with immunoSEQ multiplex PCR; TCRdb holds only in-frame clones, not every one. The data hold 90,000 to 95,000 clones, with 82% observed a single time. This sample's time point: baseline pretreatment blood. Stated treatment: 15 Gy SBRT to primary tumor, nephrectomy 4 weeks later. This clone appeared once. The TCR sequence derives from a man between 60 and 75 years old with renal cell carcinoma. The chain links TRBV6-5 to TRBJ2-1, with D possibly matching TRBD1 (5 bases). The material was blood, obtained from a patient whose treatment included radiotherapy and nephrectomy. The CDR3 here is CASSYSGRVTYNEQFF. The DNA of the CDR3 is TGTGCCAGCAGTTACTCAGGCAGGGTCACCTACAATGAGCAGTTCTTC.